This TCR beta chain appears in the sequencing data of a study of blood T cell repertoires in COVID-19. Study as a whole: Acute and convalescent COVID-19 specimens originated in the United States, Italy and Spain.

This clone was recorded only once. Source study methods: Amplification of reference gene primers provided the estimated nucleated cell counts. This table comes from immunoSEQ multiplex PCR, and its TCRdb copy is limited to in-frame clones, with some not included. V, J and clone size reflect that table, while D and trimming were determined from the DNA. The sample shows 150,000 or so clones, under 95% of them seen only once. With 1 base clipped from V and 1 base from J, the junction kept 7 bases outside the gene matches. The CDR3 covers 17 residues. CDR1 MNHNS and CDR2 SASEGT come from the germline V gene.

The genes are TRBV6-1 and TRBJ2-3, with 8 bases lining up with TRBD2. Material for sequencing was peripheral blood. The TCR sequence derives from a man younger than 35 with acute or convalescent COVID-19. CDR3 nucleotides: TGTGCCAGCAGTGAAGGCATGGCGGGGGGCCGCACAGATACGCAGTATTTT. Its translation: CASSEGMAGGRTDTQYF.